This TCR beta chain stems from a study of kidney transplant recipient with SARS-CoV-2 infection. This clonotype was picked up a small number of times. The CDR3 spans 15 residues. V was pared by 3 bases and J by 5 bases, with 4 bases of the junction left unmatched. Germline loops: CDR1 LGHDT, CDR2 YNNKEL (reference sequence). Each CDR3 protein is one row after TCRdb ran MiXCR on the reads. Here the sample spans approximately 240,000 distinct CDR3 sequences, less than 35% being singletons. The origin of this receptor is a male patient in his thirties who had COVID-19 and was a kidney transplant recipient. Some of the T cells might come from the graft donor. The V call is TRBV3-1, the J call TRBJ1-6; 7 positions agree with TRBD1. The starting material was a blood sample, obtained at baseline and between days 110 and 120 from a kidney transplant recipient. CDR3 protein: CASSHWGTDNSPLHF. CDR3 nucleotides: TGTGCCAGCAGCCATTGGGGGACAGATAATTCACCCCTCCACTTT.